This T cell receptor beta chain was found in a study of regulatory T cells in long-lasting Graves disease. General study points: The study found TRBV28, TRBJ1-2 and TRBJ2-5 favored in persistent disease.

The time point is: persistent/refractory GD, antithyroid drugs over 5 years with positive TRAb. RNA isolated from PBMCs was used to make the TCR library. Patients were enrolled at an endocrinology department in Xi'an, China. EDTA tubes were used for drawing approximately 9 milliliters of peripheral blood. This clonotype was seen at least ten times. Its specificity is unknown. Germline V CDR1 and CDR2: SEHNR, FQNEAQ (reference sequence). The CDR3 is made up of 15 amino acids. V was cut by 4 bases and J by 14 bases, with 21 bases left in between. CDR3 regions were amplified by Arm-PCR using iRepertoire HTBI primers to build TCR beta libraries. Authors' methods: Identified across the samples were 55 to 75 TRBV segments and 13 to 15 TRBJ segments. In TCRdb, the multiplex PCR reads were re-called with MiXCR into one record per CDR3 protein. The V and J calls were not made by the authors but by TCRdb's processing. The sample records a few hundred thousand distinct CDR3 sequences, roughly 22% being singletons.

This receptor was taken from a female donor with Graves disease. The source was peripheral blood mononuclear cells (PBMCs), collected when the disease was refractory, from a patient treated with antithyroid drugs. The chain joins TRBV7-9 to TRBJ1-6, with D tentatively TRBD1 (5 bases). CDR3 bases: TGTGCCAGCAGCTCCTTCGGGGAAGGGCCAGGGACCCTCCACTTT. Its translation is CASSSFGEGPGTLHF.